This T cell receptor beta chain is drawn from a study of blood T cell repertoires in COVID-19 (dated by TCRdb to the early 2020s). For the study in its entirety: The collaborator samples originated in the United States, Italy and Spain and spanned the acute and convalescent phases of COVID-19. The prospective study material was composed of cDNA or gDNA derived from T cells, B-cell-depleted T cells, or PBMCs. The dataset comprised deeply sampled blood TCRbeta repertoires from subjects exposed to, actively infected with, or recovered from COVID-19. The repertoires were made available in a free public database intended to serve as a resource for research on the immune response to SARS-CoV-2. The samples were drawn from two sources: the first 160 participants of the ongoing ImmuneRACE study, and 1,200 or so subjects contributed by 6 global collaborators. Sample metadata almost always included a de-identified subject ID, COVID-19 status, age in years and sex. Where available, HLA class I and class II types were obtained from metadata supplied by the sample provider rather than from assay-based typing.

TCRbeta CDR3 regions were amplified from genomic DNA by means of the immunoSEQ Assay, a bias-controlled multiplex PCR. Per the authors' processing: The number of nucleated cells in each sample was estimated from the amplification of reference gene primers within the assay. Sequence reads were collapsed and filtered to measure the absolute abundance of every unique TCRbeta CDR3 rearrangement. For each sample, productive Simpson clonality was calculated as the square root of Simpson's diversity index across productive rearrangements. Entries here come from immuneACCESS through TCRdb and include only in-frame sequences with V and J called. Some clones fail to appear in such tables; in the studies checked, an unresolved V gene covers under half of the shortfall, and the cause of the remainder is unknown. V and J calls plus clone size are reproduced from that table; the DNA served to infer D and trimming. This sample holds 95,000 to 150,000 clones; 65% to 85% were observed only once. About a sixth of the sample goes to the ten largest clones.

In Seattle, one collaborating source enrolled patients while the infection was active and tracked those patients longitudinally over the course of disease. Collaborating institutions collected whole blood in K2EDTA tubes following their own protocols. For TCRbeta analysis, collaborators shipped samples in one of three forms: frozen whole blood, isolated PBMCs, or DNA extracted from either of those sample types. Broader findings and caveats from the paper: How much clinical and demographic metadata was included differed by source and by participant, and the metadata was provided uncurated.

This clone was counted a few times. The clone's antigen remains unknown. Base qualities were left out, and no much larger clone turns up one base away. Different DNA sequences within this sample yield the same CDR3. The junction shows trimming of 4 bases on V and 0 bases on J, and the gene matches do not reach 4 bases of it. CDR3 length: 16 amino acids, cysteine to phenylalanine. CDR3 DNA only is kept here, 48 bases in frame from base 1. Sequences KGHSH (CDR1) and LQKENI (CDR2) are obtained from the germline V gene. This TCR was recovered from a man aged 25-40 years with COVID-19, enrolled during active disease. The chain was built from TRBV18 and TRBJ2-2; TRBD2 lines up with 8 middle nucleotides. Sequencing was performed on peripheral blood. The CDR3 has the sequence CASSQTSGANTGELFF. At the DNA level, the sequence is TGTGCCAGCTCACAAACTAGCGGCGCGAACACCGGGGAGCTGTTTTTT.